Below, one T cell receptor (beta chain) is given with its context. Its specificity is not known. TCRdb re-called the 5' RACE reads through MiXCR, storing one row per CDR3 protein. The sample holds about 550,000 distinct CDR3 sequences, roughly a fifth seen once. V gave up 4 bases and J gave up 3 bases, with 15 bases separating them. The CDR3 consists of 15 residues. Per germline, CDR1 MNHEY and CDR2 SMNVEV (reference sequence). This record belongs to a study of T cells after yellow fever vaccination. Study results and limitations: Once the booster was given, most primary-vaccination clones reappeared, at about 95% for CD4 and roughly 86% for CD8. There was a possibility that FACS-sorted repertoires contained abundant clonotypes contaminating from the bulk population.

The sequencing here drew on PBMCs, taken 15 days after the yellow fever booster vaccination. The TCR comes from a man in his thirties or forties who received the YFV17D yellow fever vaccine. The chain recombines TRBV27 with TRBJ2-5; D may be TRBD1 or TRBD2 (5 bases each). CDR3 residues: CASSSGATNKETQYF. For the CDR3, the DNA is TGTGCCAGCAGTTCCGGGGCCACTAATAAAGAGACCCAGTACTTC.